The 12 T cell receptor beta chains in this list originate from one sample, sequenced in a study of T cells in Graves' hyperthyroidism and ophthalmopathy. Amplified TCR beta CDR3 regions derived from RNA transcripts. Using the HTBI primer set, a first-round RT-PCR was run on the TCR CDR3. A single record per CDR3 protein comes from TCRdb applying MiXCR to the multiplex PCR reads. The sample includes hundreds of thousands of distinct CDR3 sequences, approximately 15% of them seen just once. The specimen sequenced was blood. Receptors originate from a young woman with Graves' hyperthyroidism.

This clonotype was observed at least ten times. V and J are TRBV18 and TRBJ2-3, with 9 bases aligning to TRBD1. This CDR3 has 19 residues. Germline CDR1 is KGHSH and CDR2 is LQKENI. Unmatched junction bases numbered 16, after V lost 4 bases and J lost 2 bases. CDR3 DNA: TGTGCCAGCTCACGGTTTCGTGGACGGACAGGGGAATACACAGATACGCAGTATTTT. Protein: CASSRFRGRTGEYTDTQYF.

This clonotype was found many times. The chain is built from TRBV7-2 and TRBJ2-1; D may be TRBD2 (5 bases). Germline CDR1 and CDR2: SGHTA and FQGNSA. V lost 4 bases and J 5 bases, leaving 12 bases between the germline ends. CDR3 length: 14 residues. CDR3 in amino acids: CASSYGLSNNEQFF. The CDR3, as DNA: TGTGCCAGCAGCTACGGACTCTCAAACAATGAGCAGTTCTTC.

This clonotype was picked up a small number of times. An end of the junction does not agree with germline; a read error may underlie this. This chain joins TRBV5-8 and TRBJ2-1, with TRBD1 matching over 7 bases. The CDR3 consists of 13 residues. From germline, CDR1 is SGHTS and CDR2 YDEGEE. This CDR3 reads CASRPTGNNEQSF. CDR3 DNA sequence: TGTGCCAGCAGACCGACAGGGAACAATGAGCAGTCCTTC.

This clonotype was detected many times. V and J are TRBV3-1 and TRBJ2-7; 7 bases align to TRBD2. Germline assignment: CDR1 LGHDT and CDR2 YNNKEL (reference sequence). The CDR3 is 13 residues long. V was clipped by 5 bases and J by 5 bases; unmatched bases: 6. The CDR3 coding sequence is TGTGCCAGCAGCGACGGACTAGTCAACGAGCAGTACTTC. Protein sequence: CASSDGLVNEQYF.

The sample holds a few counts of this clonotype. The CDR3: CASSLNGDYEQYF. CDR3 coding DNA: TGTGCCAGCAGCTTGAACGGGGATTACGAGCAGTACTTC. The J gene is TRBJ2-7, the V gene TRBV5-4, with a weak D call TRBD2 (5 bases). CDR1 is SGHNT, CDR2 YYREEE, per germline (reference sequence). The CDR3 runs 13 residues. V lost 1 base and J lost 4, with 9 bases in between.

This clonotype was recorded once. This rearrangement joins TRBV20-1 to TRBJ2-1; 8 nucleotides line up with TRBD2. V lost 0 bases and J lost 2; bases outside the gene matches: 3. Germline V CDR1 and CDR2: DFQATT, SNEGSKA (reference sequence). The CDR3 is 15 residues long. This CDR3 is CSARDNSGAYNEQFF. CDR3 DNA: TGCAGTGCTAGAGACAATAGCGGGGCCTACAATGAGCAGTTCTTC.

The genes are TRBV20-1 and TRBJ2-7; no clear D gene. Trimming stripped 0 bases from V and 7 bases from J, with 13 bases between. CDR1 DFQATT and CDR2 SNEGSKA come from the germline V gene (reference sequence). The CDR3 totals 13 residues. CDR3 in DNA: TGCAGTGCTAGAGATCCAGATGCACGGGAGCAGTACTTC. Protein sequence: CSARDPDAREQYF.

This clonotype has more than one count but fewer than ten. This clone may be a read error of a much larger clone one base away. This chain's CDR3 is CASSRAGTENTGELFF. CDR3 in DNA: TGTGCCAGCAGCCGTGCCGGGACGGAGAACACCGGGGAGCTGTTTTTT. The genes are TRBV28 and TRBJ2-2; D possibly uses TRBD1 or TRBD2 (5 bases each). V shed 6 bases and J shed 1 base, with 15 bases lying between them. Germline CDR1 reads MDHEN; CDR2 reads SYDVKM. The CDR3 runs to 16 residues.

This clonotype occurred a few times. The V call is TRBV18, the J call TRBJ2-7; 8 nucleotides line up with TRBD1. Germline V lookup: CDR1 KGHSH, CDR2 LQKENI. The CDR3 consists of 15 residues. With 5 bases clipped from V and 2 bases from J, the junction kept 8 bases outside the gene matches. CDR3 coding DNA: TGTGCCAGCTCAGACAGGGGACAGATCCCCTACGAGCAGTACTTC. Translating it yields CASSDRGQIPYEQYF. Complete variable domain (other parts from reference TRBV18 and TRBJ2-7): NAGVMQNPRHLVRRRGQEARLRCSPMKGHSHVYWYRQLPEEGLKFMVYLQKENIIDESGMPKERFSAEFPKEGPSILRIQQVVRGDSAAYFCASSDRGQIPYEQYFGPGTRLTVT.

The table lists this clonotype with a few counts. J is TRBJ2-1 and V is TRBV29-1; D is ambiguous. The CDR3 has 13 amino acids. The V gene's germline CDR1 is SQVTM and CDR2 ANQGSEA. Trimming cost V 2 bases and J 5 bases, with 10 bases left between them. The CDR3 DNA sequence: TGCAGCGTTGAAAACGATCCTAACAATGAGCAGTTCTTC. It yields the protein CSVENDPNNEQFF.

This clonotype was picked up many times. The chain is built from TRBV28 and TRBJ2-7; D unclear. Trimming shortened V by 3 bases and J by 5 bases, and 8 bases separated the two germline ends. Germline V CDR1 and CDR2: MDHEN, SYDVKM. The CDR3 has 12 amino acids. The CDR3 sequence is CASSFRWDEQYF. CDR3 sequence (DNA): TGTGCCAGCAGTTTTCGGTGGGACGAGCAGTACTTC.

This clonotype has at least ten counts. This sequence joins TRBV20-1 and TRBJ1-2; D is unclear. The CDR3 runs 12 residues. V lost 1 base, J lost 2 bases, and 5 bases lay in between. Germline CDR1 is DFQATT and CDR2 is SNEGSKA (reference sequence). CDR3 amino acids: CSARAGNYGYTF. Here the CDR3 DNA reads TGCAGTGCTAGAGCGGGGAACTATGGCTACACCTTC.